Below are 24 T cell receptor beta chains sequenced from a single sample in a study of blood T cell repertoires in COVID-19. This table comes from immunoSEQ multiplex PCR, and its TCRdb copy is limited to in-frame clones, with some not included. Of about 270,000 clones in the sample, approximately 86% were seen once. Source material: peripheral blood. The receptors shown here come from a woman aged 70-85 years with COVID-19, enrolled during active disease.

This clone has more than one count but fewer than ten. The chain employs TRBV5-1 and TRBJ1-3, with a possible D match to TRBD1 (5 bases). CDR1 and CDR2 from the germline V gene are SGHRS and YFSETQ. This CDR3 region has 14 residues. V was cut by 4 bases and J by 3 bases, with 11 bases left in between. The CDR3 loop is CASSPSRDGNTIYF. The CDR3 nucleotides are TGCGCCAGCAGCCCGAGCAGGGATGGAAACACCATATATTTT.

The genes are TRBV27 and TRBJ1-1; D is unclear. Germline values: CDR1 MNHEY, CDR2 SMNVEV (reference sequence). The V end lost 4 bases, the J end lost 4 bases, and 10 bases lay between the germline ends. The CDR3 runs to 13 residues. The CDR3 DNA is TGTGCCAGCAGTTACAAAAGCGCCACTGAAGCTTTCTTT. Amino acids: CASSYKSATEAFF.

The chain links TRBV7-9 to TRBJ1-1; 9 bases are shared with TRBD1. Per germline, CDR1 SEHNR and CDR2 FQNEAQ (reference sequence). The CDR3 contains 15 residues. J was trimmed by 7 bases and V by 4 bases; bases with no gene match: 10. CDR3 DNA sequence: TGTGCCAGCAGCTCTTTCCGGACAGGGGATGTTGAAGCTTTCTTT. It specifies CASSSFRTGDVEAFF.

This chain joins TRBV27 and TRBJ1-2, with TRBD1 matching over 7 bases. V lost 5 bases and J lost 8; bases outside the gene matches: 5. The CDR3 consists of 12 residues. Germline CDR1 and CDR2: MNHEY and SMNVEV (reference sequence). CDR3 DNA: TGTGCCAGCAGTCCGGGACAGAGGGGCTACACCTTC. The encoded protein is CASSPGQRGYTF.

V is TRBV19 and J is TRBJ2-3; D is uncertain. V dropped 6 bases and J dropped 2 bases, with 12 bases sitting between them. Germline CDR1 reads LNHDA; CDR2 reads SQIVND (reference sequence). The CDR3 loop spans 14 amino acids. For the CDR3, the DNA is TGTGCCAGTAGAGCCAAAGCCCTCACAGATACGCAGTATTTT. It encodes CASRAKALTDTQYF.

J is TRBJ1-2 and V is TRBV28; no reliable D call. CDR1 is MDHEN, CDR2 SYDVKM, per germline. V lost 3 bases and J lost 7, with 12 bases in between. The CDR3 length is 13 residues. The CDR3 sequence is CASSFGFSGGYTF. CDR3 nucleotide sequence: TGTGCCAGCAGTTTTGGGTTCTCGGGTGGCTACACCTTC.

The chain uses TRBV14 and TRBJ2-1; no reliable D call. Germline V gene sequence: CDR1 SGHDN, CDR2 FVKESK. This CDR3 has 15 residues. Trimming removed 5 bases from V and 7 bases from J, with 18 bases in between. The CDR3 region is CASSFASLLGNEQFF. CDR3 DNA sequence: TGTGCCAGCAGCTTCGCTAGTCTCCTCGGGAATGAGCAGTTCTTC.

The CDR3 spells CASRSGQADSPLHF. In DNA, the CDR3 is TGTGCCAGCCGATCTGGACAGGCCGATTCACCCCTCCACTTT. The chain links TRBV5-4 to TRBJ1-6; 7 nucleotides align to TRBD1. CDR1 is SGHNT and CDR2 is YYREEE in the germline V gene (reference sequence). CDR3 size: 14 residues. Germline trimming cut 7 bases from V and 8 bases from J; bases unmatched to any gene: 9.

The sample holds one count of this clone. The CDR3 DNA sequence: TGTGCCAGCAGCCAAGAGCGGACAGGGAGCTCACCCCTCCACTTT. Translating gives CASSQERTGSSPLHF. This chain uses TRBV4-2 with TRBJ1-6; TRBD1 matches at 8 bases. The V and J ends lost 0 bases and 10 bases, in that order; junction bases with no gene match: 5. This CDR3 has 15 amino acids. The germline CDR1 and CDR2 sequences are LGHNA and YNFKEQ.

This chain uses TRBV9 with TRBJ2-1; perhaps TRBD1 as D (6 bases). V was pared by 6 bases and J by 3 bases, with 13 bases between. The CDR3 loop spans 14 amino acids. The germline gives CDR1 SGDLS, CDR2 YYNGEE. DNA for the CDR3: TGTGCCAGCAACCCCGGACAGATCTACAATGAGCAGTTCTTC. Amino acids: CASNPGQIYNEQFF. The full variable domain, completed using reference TRBV9 and TRBJ2-1, is DSGVTQTPKHLITATGQRVTLRCSPRSGDLSVYWYQQSLDQGLQFLIQYYNGEERAKGNILERFSAQQFPDLHSELNLSSLELGDSALYFCASNPGQIYNEQFFGPGTRLTVL.

This rearrangement joins TRBV18 to TRBJ1-1; D is possibly TRBD1 (6 bases). Germline CDR1 KGHSH, CDR2 LQKENI. Trimming left V 3 bases short and J 4 bases short, with 15 bases between. The CDR3 is 15 residues long. CDR3 nucleotides: TGTGCCAGCTCACCCATCCAGGGGCAAGGCACTGAAGCTTTCTTT. This encodes CASSPIQGQGTEAFF.

This clone is a singleton in its sample. The CDR3 reads CATGRPEGGGSTQYF. The CDR3 nucleotides read TGTGCCACCGGCCGGCCAGAGGGCGGGGGGTCGACGCAGTATTTT. The V call is TRBV24-1, the J call TRBJ2-3, with 8 bases lining up with TRBD2. Germline CDR1 KGHDR, CDR2 SFDVKD. This CDR3 is built from 15 residues. The V segment lost 9 bases and the J segment 9 bases; nucleotides outside the gene matches: 16.

This rearrangement joins TRBV24-1 to TRBJ1-4; 7 bases agree with TRBD1. Germline V CDR1 and CDR2: KGHDR, SFDVKD. J was trimmed by 8 bases and V by 4 bases; bases with no gene match: 3. The CDR3 extends over 13 amino acids. CDR3 amino acids: CATSDRGQEKLFF. As DNA, the CDR3 is TGTGCCACCAGTGACCGGGGACAGGAAAAACTGTTTTTT.

The DNA of the CDR3 is TGTGCCAGCAGTTTATCGATCTCTGGCGGAGACACAGATACGCAGTATTTT. Its translation: CASSLSISGGDTDTQYF. The chain couples TRBV27 to TRBJ2-3; D uncertain. Germline values: CDR1 MNHEY, CDR2 SMNVEV (reference sequence). Trimming took off 0 bases at V and 2 bases at J, with 15 bases between the two ends. CDR3 size: 17 residues.

This clone was seen a handful of times. V usage is TRBV11-2 and J usage is TRBJ2-1; D unclear. The ends were cut back, 0 bases at V and 9 bases at J, with 15 bases in the middle. Germline V CDR1 and CDR2: SGHAT, FQNNGV. CDR3 size: 15 residues. CDR3 region: CASSLDLVAFGEQFF. In nucleotides, the CDR3 is TGTGCCAGCAGCTTAGATCTAGTAGCTTTTGGTGAGCAGTTCTTC.

The chain uses TRBV24-1 and TRBJ2-5; weak D call: TRBD2 (6 bases). The CDR3 covers 15 residues. Per germline, CDR1 KGHDR and CDR2 SFDVKD. Trimming removed 5 bases from V and 4 bases from J, with 16 bases in between. CDR3 sequence reads: CATSAGGAGRETQYF. The CDR3 coding sequence is TGTGCCACCAGTGCCGGAGGGGCAGGGAGAGAGACCCAGTACTTC.

The table lists this clone with a count of one. CDR3 region: CASSQDLRQGSGNTIYF. CDR3 DNA: TGCGCCAGCAGCCAAGATCTGCGCCAGGGCTCTGGAAACACCATATATTTT. The V call is TRBV4-3, the J call TRBJ1-3; possible D gene TRBD1, 5 bases. This CDR3 spans 17 amino acids. V was clipped by 0 bases and J by 0 bases, with 12 bases between them. Looked up from germline, CDR1 is LGHNA and CDR2 is YSLEER.

The V call is TRBV5-1, the J call TRBJ2-2; 7 bases fit TRBD1. CDR1 is SGHRS, CDR2 YFSETQ, per germline. The CDR3 runs to 14 residues. The J segment lost 5 bases and the V segment lost 4 bases, leaving 5 bases of the junction unmatched. In nucleotides, the CDR3 is TGCGCCAGCAGCGGGGACAGTATAACCGGGGAGCTGTTTTTT. It codes for CASSGDSITGELFF.

The V call is TRBV28, the J call TRBJ2-1, with 10 bases that match TRBD2. V dropped 6 bases and J dropped 4; count of bases not matched to a gene: 21. Germline-derived CDR1 and CDR2 are MDHEN and SYDVKM. This CDR3 comprises 20 residues. CDR3 DNA sequence: TGTGCCAGCAGCCTCTTACCTAGCGTCGTAGCGGGGGGCCGATACAATGAGCAGTTCTTC. Translating gives CASSLLPSVVAGGRYNEQFF.

The V gene is TRBV18, the J gene TRBJ2-2; D is uncertain. The germline V and J ends were trimmed by 6 bases and 1 base, with 9 bases remaining between them. Germline V gives CDR1 KGHSH, CDR2 LQKENI. The length of the CDR3 is 14 residues. CDR3 sequence reads: CASSSDMNTGELFF. The CDR3 DNA reads TGTGCCAGCTCCTCAGACATGAACACCGGGGAGCTGTTTTTT.

This chain connects TRBV2 to TRBJ2-4; tentative D call: TRBD1 (6 bases). The V end was cut by 6 bases, the J end by 6 bases, with 21 bases between. The CDR3 length is 16 residues. The germline V gene has CDR1 SNHLY and CDR2 FYNNEI. CDR3 protein: CASRNPLRQALNIQYF. In DNA, the CDR3 is TGTGCCAGCAGAAACCCCCTCCGACAGGCGCTAAACATTCAGTACTTC.

The CDR3 reads CASSRPGGMNTEAFF. The CDR3, as DNA: TGTGCCAGCAGCCGACCGGGGGGGATGAACACTGAAGCTTTCTTT. The chain employs TRBV6-2 or TRBV6-3 and TRBJ1-1, with D possibly TRBD1 on 5 matching bases. The CDR3 loop spans 15 amino acids. V shed 6 bases and J shed 0 bases, with 14 bases lying between them. The germline V gene encodes CDR1 MNHEY and CDR2 SVGEGT.

Details on this clone: This CDR3 is also generated by other DNA sequences in the sample. The chain has TRBV6-5 and TRBJ1-3; 7 nucleotides align to TRBD1. From germline, CDR1 is MNHEY and CDR2 SVGAGI. The V and J ends lost 6 bases and 1 base, in that order; junction bases with no gene match: 3. The CDR3 has 14 residues. The CDR3 loop reads CASSLTGSGNTIYF. The CDR3 bases are TGTGCCAGCAGCCTGACAGGGTCTGGAAACACCATATATTTT.

This rearrangement joins TRBV5-1 to TRBJ2-5; the match to TRBD2 covers 9 bases. Germline CDR1 is SGHRS and CDR2 is YFSETQ. This CDR3 region has 16 residues. J gave up 5 bases and V 6 bases, and 14 bases lay outside the gene matches. The CDR3 protein is CASTRASGGSAETQYF. The CDR3 region has the DNA TGCGCCAGCACCCGGGCAAGCGGGGGGAGTGCGGAGACCCAGTACTTC.